A single sample is the source of the 17 T cell receptor beta chains below, sequenced in a study of persistence of HIV-infected CD4 T cells (TCRdb year 2020). This specimen's treatment or condition label, interpreted: suppressive antiretroviral therapy. Lysates of CMV-infected fibroblasts at 10 ug/mL were used to stimulate the cells. Memory populations depleted of antigen-responding cells were obtained by sorting nonresponding CD40L-negative CD69-negative CD45RO-high memory CD4+ T cells. These TCRs are of unknown antigen specificity. The immunoSEQ hsTCRB assay version 4, run in survey mode, was used to sequence TCRbeta repertoires from genomic DNA. TCRdb obtained this table from immuneACCESS and retained in-frame rearrangements with V and J assigned. These tables miss some clones; where compared with another copy, unresolved V genes account for less than half of the shortfall, and the remainder is unexplained. The table for this sample lists about 50,000 clones; about 80% of them were counted only once. Less than 3% of the sample is in the top ten clones.

The sequencing here drew on CD4+ T cells sorted from PBMCs after roughly 19-hour stimulation, taken from a patient who received antiretroviral therapy. The label giving this sample's cell subset or site can be read as: CD40L-CD69- CD45RO-high memory CD4 T cells not responding to CMV lysate. The receptor set was obtained from an adult man with HIV who was CMV-seropositive.

In its sample, this clone was seen a few times. The chain has TRBV10-3 and TRBJ1-5; TRBD1 is a possible D gene (6 bases). CDR1 ENHRY and CDR2 SYGVKD come from the germline V gene. V was clipped by 4 bases and J by 1 base, with 11 bases between them. CDR3 size: 15 residues. CDR3 protein: CAISGGLESNQPQHF. The CDR3 coding sequence is TGTGCCATCAGTGGGGGGCTGGAAAGCAATCAGCCCCAGCATTTT.

By share of the sample, this clone is medium-sized (0.01 to 0.1%). The gene calls are TRBV5-1 and TRBJ2-2; 7 nucleotides agree with TRBD1. V lost 4 bases, J lost 0 bases, and 9 bases stayed unmatched. The CDR3 is 17 amino acids. Germline values: CDR1 SGHRS, CDR2 YFSETQ. The CDR3 DNA is TGCGCCAGCAGCCCGTTGCAGGGGGTCGCGAACACCGGGGAGCTGTTTTTT. Its protein is CASSPLQGVANTGELFF.

The V gene is TRBV5-6, the J gene TRBJ2-3; either TRBD1 or TRBD2 may supply D (5 bases each). Per the germline V gene, CDR1 is SGHDT and CDR2 is YYEEEE. V lost 2 bases and J lost 3, with 10 bases in between. The CDR3 consists of 14 residues. The CDR3 loop is CASSFWGMTDTQYF. The CDR3, as DNA: TGTGCCAGCAGCTTTTGGGGGATGACAGATACGCAGTATTTT.

The J gene is TRBJ2-2, the V gene TRBV27; TRBD1 agrees at 11 bases. The CDR3 covers 15 residues. Trimming cost V 2 bases and J 6 bases; bases outside gene matches: 2. Germline V gene data show CDR1 as MNHEY and CDR2 as SMNVEV (reference sequence). The DNA of the CDR3 is TGTGCCAGCAGTTTAGGGACAGGGGGTGCCGGGGAGCTGTTTTTT. The encoded protein is CASSLGTGGAGELFF.

The chain has TRBV7-2 and TRBJ1-2; D remains unclear. From germline, CDR1 is SGHTA and CDR2 FQGNSA. Trimming removed 3 bases from V and 4 bases from J, with 9 bases in between. This CDR3 has 13 residues. In DNA form, the CDR3 reads TGTGCCAGCAGCTTTGGTCAGGTCTATGGCTACACCTTC. As protein: CASSFGQVYGYTF.

The chain has TRBV15 and TRBJ1-3; unclear D gene. Germline V gene lookup returns CDR1 LNHNV and CDR2 YYDKDF (reference sequence). The CDR3 consists of 15 residues. Trimming took off 0 bases at V and 0 bases at J, with 6 bases between the two ends. CDR3: CATSREQHSGNTIYF. The CDR3 DNA reads as TGTGCCACCAGCAGAGAGCAGCACTCTGGAAACACCATATATTTT. Based on the CDR3 plus reference TRBV15 and TRBJ1-3, the full variable domain is DAMVIQNPRYQVTQFGKPVTLSCSQTLNHNVMYWYQQKSSQAPKLLFHYYDKDFNNEADTPDNFQSRRPNTSFCFLDIRSPGLGDTAMYLCATSREQHSGNTIYFGEGSWLTVV.

This clone was counted a few times. In nucleotides, the CDR3 is TGTGCCAGCAGCCTCGACGGCAATGAGCAGTTCTTC. It is translated as CASSLDGNEQFF. V and J are TRBV5-4 and TRBJ2-1; D gene ambiguous. CDR1 is SGHNT and CDR2 is YYREEE in the germline V gene (reference sequence). Trimming pared 4 bases from V and 6 bases from J, leaving 8 bases between. CDR3 length: 12 residues.

The rearrangement links TRBV6-5 to TRBJ2-5, with 8 bases aligning to TRBD2. CDR3 size: 13 residues. Per the germline V gene, CDR1 is MNHEY and CDR2 is SVGAGI. V lost 8 bases, J lost 5 bases, and 7 bases stayed unmatched. The CDR3 sequence: CASGTSRGETQYF. CDR3 nucleotide sequence: TGTGCCAGCGGGACTAGTAGGGGCGAGACCCAGTACTTC.

In this sample, this clone turned up a few times. The gene calls are TRBV7-9 and TRBJ1-2; D is unclear. Germline values: CDR1 SEHNR, CDR2 FQNEAQ (reference sequence). V lost 6 bases and J lost 0, with 8 bases in between. There are 13 residues in the CDR3. The CDR3 loop reads CASRNSSNYGYTF. CDR3 bases: TGTGCCAGCAGAAACAGCTCTAACTATGGCTACACCTTC.

In its sample, this clone is medium-sized (0.01 to 0.1%). V usage is TRBV6-5 and J usage is TRBJ2-2, with 8 bases matching TRBD2. Trimming removed 6 bases from V and 2 bases from J; junction bases left unmatched: 5. This CDR3 comprises 15 residues. In germline, CDR1 is MNHEY, CDR2 SVGAGI. In nucleotides, the CDR3 is TGTGCCAGCAGGGGTAGCGGGGCAAACACCGGGGAGCTGTTTTTT. It specifies CASRGSGANTGELFF.

This chain links TRBV5-6 with TRBJ1-2; no clear D. The V gene's germline CDR1 is SGHDT and CDR2 YYEEEE. V was pared by 4 bases and J by 5 bases, with 15 bases between. This CDR3 region has 14 residues. Written as DNA, the CDR3 is TGTGCCAGCAGCCGGTGGACCGTGAGGTATGGCTACACCTTC. It translates to CASSRWTVRYGYTF.

The chain couples TRBV10-3 to TRBJ1-5, with D possibly being TRBD1 (6 bases). The CDR3 has 13 residues. Germline values: CDR1 ENHRY, CDR2 SYGVKD. Between the trimmed V and J ends, which lost 11 bases and 4 bases, there was a span of 15 bases. In DNA, the CDR3 is TGTGCCGCCCGGGGGGGCGGGAATCAGCCCCAGCATTTT. Amino acid sequence: CAARGGGNQPQHF.

The rearrangement joins TRBV7-6 to TRBJ2-7; 9 bases fit TRBD2. CDR3 length: 16 amino acids. Trimming removed 1 base from V and 3 bases from J; junction bases left unmatched: 7. Germline V gives CDR1 SGHVS, CDR2 FNYEAQ. CDR3 amino acids: CASSLGASGVVYEQYF. As DNA, the CDR3 is TGTGCCAGCAGCTTAGGGGCTAGCGGGGTGGTCTACGAGCAGTACTTC.

The rearrangement links TRBV5-1 to TRBJ2-7; no clear D gene. V lost 1 base to trimming and J lost 4 bases, with 12 bases between them. The length of the CDR3 is 14 residues. Germline values: CDR1 SGHRS, CDR2 YFSETQ. CDR3 sequence (DNA): TGCGCCAGCAGCTTGATCAGGATGGAGTACGAGCAGTACTTC. Translation gives CASSLIRMEYEQYF.

The chain links TRBV3-1 (or the pseudogene TRBV3-2) to TRBJ2-2, with TRBD1 matching over 9 bases. The V segment lost 2 bases and the J segment 3 bases; nucleotides outside the gene matches: 13. Germline CDR1 is LGHDT and CDR2 is YNNKEL (reference sequence). This CDR3 comprises 19 residues. DNA for the CDR3: TGTGCCAGCAGCCAATCTTGCCGTGAACAGGGGGCGTACACCGGGGAGCTGTTTTTT. Translated: CASSQSCREQGAYTGELFF.

This clone has a handful of counts. The CDR3 DNA reads TGCGCCAGCAGTGAGTTGTTAGCGGGGGGGCAGGATACCAAGGATGAGCAGTTCTTC. Protein sequence: CASSELLAGGQDTKDEQFF. This chain connects TRBV10-1 to TRBJ2-1; 11 bases fit TRBD2. The ends lost 1 base at V and 8 bases at J; junction bases unmatched: 16. The CDR3 loop spans 19 amino acids. Germline CDR1 WNHNN, CDR2 SYGVQD (reference sequence).

The chain is built from TRBV7-9 and TRBJ2-3, with 12 nucleotides matching TRBD2. Germline trimming cut 1 base from V and 5 bases from J; bases unmatched to any gene: 10. The CDR3 loop spans 18 amino acids. Germline CDR1 SEHNR, CDR2 FQNEAQ (reference sequence). CDR3 sequence: CASSLGTSGEGLGDTQYF. CDR3 nucleotides: TGTGCCAGCAGCTTAGGGACTAGCGGGGAGGGGCTTGGAGATACGCAGTATTTT.